This TCR beta chain was identified in a study of blood T cell repertoires in COVID-19 (dated by TCRdb to 2019 to 2021). For the study in its entirety: The collaborator samples originated in the United States, Italy and Spain and spanned the acute and convalescent phases of COVID-19. The prospective study material was composed of cDNA or gDNA derived from T cells, B-cell-depleted T cells, or PBMCs. Nearly every sample came with metadata listing a de-identified subject ID, COVID-19 status, age in years and sex. The dataset comprised deeply sampled blood TCRbeta repertoires from subjects exposed to, actively infected with, or recovered from COVID-19. A freely available public database, intended as a resource for researchers studying the immune response to SARS-CoV-2, is where the repertoires were released. The samples were drawn from the first 160 participants of the ongoing ImmuneRACE study and from some 1,300 subjects provided by 6 global collaborators. Where available, HLA class I and class II types were obtained from metadata supplied by the sample provider rather than from assay-based typing. The paper as a whole reports these results and caveats: The quantity of clinical and demographic metadata differed by source and by participant and was supplied without curation.

With regard to this clone: This receptor's antigen is unknown. No base quality information exists; no much larger clone differs at one position.

TCRbeta CDR3 regions were amplified from genomic DNA by means of the immunoSEQ Assay, a bias-controlled multiplex PCR. As for how the authors treated the data: The number of nucleated cells in each sample was estimated from the amplification of reference gene primers within the assay. Sequence reads were collapsed and filtered to measure the absolute abundance of every unique TCRbeta CDR3 rearrangement. For each sample, productive Simpson clonality was calculated as the square root of Simpson's diversity index over productive rearrangements. Imported from immuneACCESS, the table was reduced by TCRdb to in-frame sequences with V and J called. These copies leave out some clones; in studies compared against another copy, an unresolved V gene accounts for under half, and the cause of the remainder is not known. The V and J calls and clone size were taken over from that table, and D and trimming were inferred from the DNA. This sample lists 150,000 or so clones; roughly 83% were detected once. Jointly, the top ten make up approximately 3% of the sample.

Each collaborating institution followed its own protocols to collect whole blood in K2EDTA tubes. For TCRbeta analysis, collaborators shipped samples as frozen whole blood, isolated PBMCs, or DNA extracted from either of those sample types. The cysteine opens and the phenylalanine closes a CDR3 of 17 amino acids. The only DNA kept is the CDR3, 51 bases in frame from the first base. CDR1 and CDR2 are read off the germline V gene (reference sequence) as SGHNT and YYREEE. Cut back by 4 bases and 6 bases, the V and J ends lie 22 bases apart. The chain couples TRBV5-4 to TRBJ2-2; perhaps TRBD1 is the D gene, with 5 bases matching. The sequenced sample was peripheral blood. This TCR came from a woman of 80 years or more with acute or convalescent COVID-19. The nucleotide sequence reads TGTGCCAGCAGCCTAGTTAAAGGGGTTTTAGGGGCCGGGGAGCTGTTTTTT. Translation gives CASSLVKGVLGAGELFF. Joined to the reference TRBV5-4 and TRBJ2-2 proteins, this CDR3 gives the full variable domain: ETGVTQSPTHLIKTRGQQVTLRCSSQSGHNTVSWYQQALGQGPQFIFQYYREEENGRGNFPPRFSGLQFPNYSSELNVNALELDDSALYLCASSLVKGVLGAGELFFGEGSRLTVL.